The 28 T cell receptor beta chains below were found in one sample sequenced in a study of breast tumors, draining lymph nodes, adjacent tissues. TCRdb itself ran the multiplex PCR reads through MiXCR, one entry per CDR3 protein. The profile shows about 24,000 distinct CDR3 sequences, approximately 70% of them singletons. Sequencing was done on a sample of tumor-adjacent breast tissue. These TCRs come from a female donor with breast cancer. Some clones in this sample may be carry-over from other donors' samples.

The rearrangement joins TRBV24-1 to TRBJ2-2, with TRBD2 as a possible D gene (6 bases). The CDR3 sequence is 14 residues long. CDR1 KGHDR and CDR2 SFDVKD come from the germline V gene. Trimming pared 7 bases from V and 3 bases from J, leaving 11 bases between. Here the CDR3 DNA reads TGTGCCACCAGGGGTGGAGGGGACACCGGGGAGCTGTTTTTT. Its translation is CATRGGGDTGELFF.

V usage is TRBV10-3 and J usage is TRBJ2-7; the match to TRBD1 covers 8 bases. J gave up 0 bases and V 6 bases, and 4 bases lay outside the gene matches. Germline CDR1 reads ENHRY; CDR2 reads SYGVKD. There are 14 residues in the CDR3. This CDR3 reads CAIRTGANSYEQYF. In DNA, the CDR3 is TGTGCCATCAGGACAGGGGCGAACTCCTACGAGCAGTACTTC.

This chain links TRBV7-2 with TRBJ2-5; D gene uncertain. The V and J ends lost 5 bases and 6 bases respectively, with 7 bases between them. The CDR3 length is 11 residues. Germline values: CDR1 SGHTA, CDR2 FQGNSA. The CDR3 loop reads CASSRQKTQYF. CDR3 nucleotides: TGTGCCAGCAGCCGCCAGAAGACCCAGTACTTC.

V and J are TRBV5-5 and TRBJ2-7, with D unresolved. The ends were cut back, 3 bases at V and 4 bases at J, with 8 bases in the middle. Germline lookup yields CDR1 SGHKS and CDR2 YYEKEE (reference sequence). CDR3 length: 12 amino acids. DNA of the CDR3: TGTGCCAGCAGCTATACGGGTTACGAGCAGTACTTC. Translated, it gives CASSYTGYEQYF.

This clonotype appeared a few times. The rearrangement uses TRBV6-5 and TRBJ1-2; unclear D gene. Trimming took off 6 bases at V and 2 bases at J, with 13 bases between the two ends. Germline-derived CDR1 and CDR2 are MNHEY and SVGAGI. The CDR3 loop spans 14 amino acids. CDR3 residues: CASRTRTENYGYTF. The CDR3, as DNA: TGTGCCAGCAGGACCCGGACGGAGAACTATGGCTACACCTTC.

The chain joins TRBV20-1 to TRBJ2-7; TRBD2 matches at 10 bases. CDR3 size: 13 residues. The V gene's germline CDR1 is DFQATT and CDR2 SNEGSKA (reference sequence). V shed 5 bases and J 5 bases; nucleotides not matched to a gene: 6. Written as DNA, the CDR3 is TGCAGTGCTGTGGCTAGCGGGAGAAACGAGCAGTACTTC. Protein sequence: CSAVASGRNEQYF.

V usage is TRBV6-5 and J usage is TRBJ1-6, with D possibly matching TRBD1 (6 bases). Germline V lookup: CDR1 MNHEY, CDR2 SVGAGI. The ends were cut back, 3 bases at V and 11 bases at J, with 17 bases in the middle. This CDR3 is built from 15 residues. The CDR3 nucleotides read TGTGCCAGCAGTTATGACCTGACGGGACAAGCACCCCTCCACTTT. Protein sequence: CASSYDLTGQAPLHF.

This clonotype was counted many times. V usage is TRBV5-1 and J usage is TRBJ2-5; weak D call: TRBD1 (6 bases). CDR3 length equals 16 residues. Germline CDR1 SGHRS, CDR2 YFSETQ. V was cut by 9 bases and J by 5 bases, with 26 bases left in between. CDR3 protein: CATLRDRNFRGETQYF. The CDR3 bases are TGCGCCACCCTCCGGGACCGCAATTTTAGGGGGGAGACCCAGTACTTC. Filled out from reference TRBV5-1 and TRBJ2-5, the complete variable domain reads KAGVTQTPRYLIKTRGQQVTLSCSPISGHRSVSWYQQTPGQGLQFLFEYFSETQRNKGNFPGRFSGRQFSNSRSEMNVSTLELGDSALYLCATLRDRNFRGETQYFGPGTRLLVL.

The chain carries TRBV7-3 and TRBJ2-5; 8 nucleotides line up with TRBD1. This CDR3 contains 15 residues. Germline CDR1 reads SGHTA; CDR2 reads FQGTGA. V shed 0 bases, J shed 11 bases, and the junction held 11 bases outside the gene matches. The CDR3 coding sequence is TGTGCCAGCAGCTTAACGGGGGGACAGGATCGACTTCAGTACTTC. Translated, it gives CASSLTGGQDRLQYF.

The chain employs TRBV10-3 and TRBJ2-1; D call uncertain. The CDR3 is made up of 16 amino acids. Trimming took 0 bases from V and 2 from J, leaving 11 bases between them. Germline V gene sequence: CDR1 ENHRY, CDR2 SYGVKD. This CDR3 reads CAISESGQSPYNEQFF. The CDR3 DNA reads as TGTGCCATCAGTGAGTCTGGGCAGAGTCCCTACAATGAGCAGTTCTTC.

In its sample, this clonotype was seen once. V usage is TRBV6-1 and J usage is TRBJ1-6, with 7 bases fitting TRBD1. The trim removed 1 base at V and 10 bases at J, leaving 13 bases unmatched. Germline V gene sequence: CDR1 MNHNS, CDR2 SASEGT. This CDR3 has 17 residues. The CDR3 bases are TGTGCCAGCAGTGAAGTAGAAGGGAGGGGGCTAGACTCACCCCTCCACTTT. Residues: CASSEVEGRGLDSPLHF.

At least ten counts were recorded for this clonotype. The V and J genes are TRBV7-9 and TRBJ2-5; 7 nucleotides line up with TRBD1. The CDR3 length is 16 residues. Germline V lookup: CDR1 SEHNR, CDR2 FQNEAQ (reference sequence). V gave up 5 bases and J gave up 1 base; unmatched junction bases: 10. CDR3 sequence reads: CASSILGTAIQETQYF. DNA for the CDR3: TGTGCCAGCAGCATTCTCGGGACAGCCATCCAAGAGACCCAGTACTTC.

This clonotype was counted a few times. The chain uses TRBV25-1 and TRBJ2-1; no firm D call. In germline, CDR1 is MGHDK, CDR2 SYGVNS. Trimming pared 0 bases from V and 8 bases from J, leaving 5 bases between. This CDR3 spans 12 amino acids. CDR3 sequence (DNA): TGTGCCAGCAGTGAATATCCGCATGAGCAGTTCTTC. This sequence encodes CASSEYPHEQFF.

The chain is built from TRBV12-3 or TRBV12-4 and TRBJ2-7, with 7 positions matching TRBD1. The J segment lost 3 bases and the V segment lost 6 bases, leaving 20 bases of the junction unmatched. The CDR3 totals 18 residues. The CDR3 reads CASSSFLGGRQGVYEQYF. The DNA for the CDR3 is TGTGCCAGCAGCTCTTTTTTGGGCGGAAGGCAGGGGGTCTACGAGCAGTACTTC.

Relative to its sample, this clonotype is medium-sized (0.01 to 0.1%). The V gene is TRBV19, the J gene TRBJ1-2, with a weak D call TRBD1 (6 bases). Trimming took 5 bases from V and 3 from J, leaving 25 bases between them. The CDR3 covers 18 residues. Germline CDR1 and CDR2: LNHDA and SQIVND (reference sequence). The CDR3 here is CASSSSFFYPRGDYGYTF. The CDR3 DNA is TGTGCCAGTAGTTCCTCTTTCTTTTATCCCAGGGGAGACTATGGCTACACCTTC.

The chain carries TRBV25-1 and TRBJ2-7; no definite D call. Trimming left V 8 bases short and J 6 bases short, with 11 bases between. Germline V gene data show CDR1 as MGHDK and CDR2 as SYGVNS. The length of the CDR3 is 11 residues. The CDR3 reads CASGAGSEQYF. CDR3 DNA sequence: TGTGCCAGCGGTGCAGGATCCGAGCAGTACTTC.

This clonotype was seen repeatedly, ten times or more. The V gene is TRBV5-1, the J gene TRBJ2-1; 10 bases fit TRBD2. The CDR3 spans 15 residues. Germline V gives CDR1 SGHRS, CDR2 YFSETQ. The J segment lost 9 bases and the V segment lost 6 bases, leaving 12 bases of the junction unmatched. The chain's CDR3 is CASTSLAGGEGEQFF. CDR3 bases: TGCGCCAGCACCTCTTTAGCGGGAGGAGAGGGTGAGCAGTTCTTC.

In this sample, this clonotype turned up many times. This chain links TRBV6-1 with TRBJ2-3; D is uncertain. V shed 5 bases and J shed 0 bases, with 9 bases lying between them. The CDR3 contains 14 residues. CDR1 is MNHNS and CDR2 is SASEGT in the germline V gene. CDR3: CASSLKGSTDTQYF. The CDR3 coding sequence is TGTGCCAGCAGTCTCAAAGGTAGCACAGATACGCAGTATTTT.

The rearrangement links TRBV3-1 to TRBJ1-5; no clear D gene. Germline-derived CDR1 and CDR2 are LGHDT and YNNKEL (reference sequence). Between the trimmed V and J ends, which lost 3 bases and 2 bases, there was a span of 2 bases. The CDR3 loop spans 12 amino acids. In nucleotides, the CDR3 is TGTGCCAGCAGCCAGGGCAATCAGCCCCAGCATTTT. It specifies CASSQGNQPQHF.

In its sample, this clonotype ranks as medium-sized. The rearrangement links TRBV5-1 to TRBJ2-3; 8 bases line up with TRBD1. This CDR3 comprises 15 residues. V trimming: 4 bases; J trimming: 5 bases; junction bases outside the gene matches: 9. Germline assignment: CDR1 SGHRS and CDR2 YFSETQ. This CDR3 reads CASSPTGQGVDTQYF. Written as DNA, the CDR3 is TGCGCCAGCAGCCCCACCGGACAGGGCGTAGATACGCAGTATTTT.

V and J are TRBV10-1 and TRBJ2-3; 12 bases map to TRBD1. The CDR3 spans 16 residues. Germline values: CDR1 WNHNN, CDR2 SYGVQD (reference sequence). V shed 5 bases, J shed 4 bases, and the junction held 7 bases outside the gene matches. The CDR3 sequence is CASSSRDRGLPDTQYF. CDR3 coding DNA: TGCGCCAGCAGTTCCCGGGACAGGGGGCTACCAGATACGCAGTATTTT.

This chain connects TRBV20-1 to TRBJ2-7; D unresolved. Germline V gives CDR1 DFQATT, CDR2 SNEGSKA (reference sequence). The V end was cut by 0 bases, the J end by 2 bases, with 8 bases between. This CDR3 has 13 residues. DNA of the CDR3: TGCAGTGCTAGAGAGGGGATTACCTACGAGCAGTACTTC. Amino acid sequence: CSAREGITYEQYF.

The chain links TRBV11-1 to TRBJ2-3; D uncertain. V lost 3 bases and J 6 bases, leaving 4 bases between the germline ends. The CDR3 totals 11 residues. Germline CDR1 SGHAT, CDR2 FQDESV (reference sequence). CDR3: CASSFLDTQYF. The CDR3, as DNA: TGTGCCAGCAGCTTTTTGGATACGCAGTATTTT. Full variable domain (remainder filled in from reference TRBV11-1 and TRBJ2-3): EAEVAQSPRYKITEKSQAVAFWCDPISGHATLYWYRQILGQGPELLVQFQDESVVDDSQLPKDRFSAERLKGVDSTLKIQPAELGDSAMYLCASSFLDTQYFGPGTRLTVL.

This clonotype was counted at least ten times. The CDR3: CASSLSGEARGGELFF. DNA for the CDR3: TGTGCCAGCAGCTTGTCAGGGGAGGCTCGAGGCGGGGAGCTGTTTTTT. The V and J genes are TRBV11-3 and TRBJ2-2; D is perhaps TRBD1 or TRBD2 (6 bases each). Between the trimmed V and J ends, which lost 3 bases and 7 bases, there was a span of 18 bases. Per the germline V gene, CDR1 is SGHNT and CDR2 is YENEEA. The CDR3 has 16 amino acids.

CDR3: CASSLVALDRGDNEQFF. The CDR3 coding sequence is TGTGCCAGCAGCTTGGTGGCGTTGGACAGGGGAGACAATGAGCAGTTCTTC. The chain recombines TRBV5-6 with TRBJ2-1; 9 bases agree with TRBD1. The V gene's germline CDR1 is SGHDT and CDR2 YYEEEE. The V segment lost 0 bases and the J segment 5 bases; nucleotides outside the gene matches: 9. The CDR3 contains 17 residues.

The chain couples TRBV16 to TRBJ2-7; tentatively, D is TRBD2 (6 bases). Germline CDR1 and CDR2: KGHSY and FQNENV. Deletions cut 0 bases from V and 3 bases from J, with 12 bases between. The CDR3 has 15 residues. The CDR3 is CASSQSVGGIYEQYF. The DNA of the CDR3 is TGTGCCAGCAGCCAATCGGTGGGCGGGATCTACGAGCAGTACTTC.

The sample holds many counts of this clonotype. V is TRBV10-3 and J is TRBJ1-1, with a possible D match to TRBD1 (5 bases). Germline assignment: CDR1 ENHRY and CDR2 SYGVKD. This CDR3 has 15 residues. V shed 9 bases and J shed 3 bases, with 20 bases lying between them. The CDR3 nucleotides are TGTGCCATATCAGATCCAGGGACCGCAGACACTGAAGCTTTCTTT. This codes for CAISDPGTADTEAFF.

Remarks on this clonotype: Sequence at one end of the junction differs from germline and may be a read error. V usage is TRBV12-3 or TRBV12-4 and J usage is TRBJ2-3; TRBD2 matches 8 bases. The CDR3 loop spans 14 amino acids. CDR3 DNA: TGTGCCAGCAGGTTAGCGGGAAGCACAGATACGCAGTATTTT. Amino acid sequence: CASRLAGSTDTQYF.